These 12 T cell receptor beta chains came from one sample sequenced in a study of blood T cell repertoires in COVID-19. Libraries were prepared by immunoSEQ multiplex PCR; TCRdb keeps only in-frame clonotypes and omits some of them. The repertoire holds about 210,000 clones, about 90% seen once, with 1.2% in the top ten. Sequenced sample: PBMCs or T cells enriched from blood (not recorded which). These receptors were taken from a man in his thirties or forties who had recovered from COVID-19.

The chain links TRBV6-1 to TRBJ1-6, with D possibly TRBD1 on 6 matching bases. The germline gives CDR1 MNHNS, CDR2 SASEGT. V was shortened by 3 bases and J by 5 bases, with 11 bases between the two germline ends. The CDR3 sequence is 15 residues long. The DNA for the CDR3 is TGTGCCAGCAGTGAGGCGGACAGCAATAATTCACCCCTCCACTTT. Protein product: CASSEADSNNSPLHF.

This chain links TRBV7-2 with TRBJ2-2; possible D gene TRBD2, 5 bases. Per the germline V gene, CDR1 is SGHTA and CDR2 is FQGNSA. V lost 1 base, J lost 6 bases, and 9 bases lay in between. The CDR3 covers 14 residues. CDR3 nucleotide sequence: TGTGCCAGCAGCTTAGGCAGAGGGTCCGGGGAGCTGTTTTTT. This translates into CASSLGRGSGELFF.

V usage is TRBV10-3 and J usage is TRBJ1-6, with a possible D match to TRBD1 (5 bases). Germline lookup yields CDR1 ENHRY and CDR2 SYGVKD. The CDR3 runs to 13 residues. Trimming took off 7 bases at V and 7 bases at J, with 11 bases between the two ends. The CDR3 loop is CAITQGMNSPLHF. CDR3 DNA: TGTGCCATCACCCAGGGTATGAATTCACCCCTCCACTTT.

The V call is TRBV11-2, the J call TRBJ2-7, with D perhaps matching TRBD2 (5 bases). Per germline, CDR1 SGHAT and CDR2 FQNNGV. Trimming left V 1 base short and J 0 bases short, with 16 bases between. The CDR3 is 17 residues long. The CDR3, as DNA: TGTGCCAGCAGCTTAGTAATTTCCGTGGGGAGCTCCTACGAGCAGTACTTC. Encoded protein: CASSLVISVGSSYEQYF. The whole variable domain, filled in from reference TRBV11-2 and TRBJ2-7, reads EAGVAQSPRYKIIEKRQSVAFWCNPISGHATLYWYQQILGQGPKLLIQFQNNGVVDDSQLPKDRFSAERLKGVDSTLKIQPAKLEDSAVYLCASSLVISVGSSYEQYFGPGTRLTVT.

The chain has TRBV7-2 and TRBJ1-1; 7 bases line up with TRBD1. J gave up 5 bases and V 6 bases, and 9 bases lay outside the gene matches. The CDR3 totals 14 residues. The germline V gene encodes CDR1 SGHTA and CDR2 FQGNSA. The CDR3 reads CASSLLQGRTEAFF. DNA for the CDR3: TGTGCCAGCAGTCTGTTACAGGGGAGGACTGAAGCTTTCTTT. Variable domain in full (rest from reference TRBV7-2 and TRBJ1-1): GAGVSQSPSNKVTEKGKDVELRCDPISGHTALYWYRQSLGQGLEFLIYFQGNSAPDKSGLPSDRFSAERTGGSVSTLTIQRTQQEDSAVYLCASSLLQGRTEAFFGQGTRLTVV.

This clone was found once. J is TRBJ2-3 and V is TRBV10-1, with 9 bases matching TRBD2. The CDR3 runs 14 residues. CDR1 is WNHNN and CDR2 is SYGVQD in the germline V gene (reference sequence). Trimming at V came to 7 bases and at J to 6 bases, leaving 8 bases not matched to a gene. The CDR3 spells CASTSGGPGDTQYF. CDR3 in DNA: TGCGCCAGCACGAGCGGGGGGCCGGGGGATACGCAGTATTTT.

V is TRBV3-1 (or the pseudogene TRBV3-2) and J is TRBJ1-2, with 7 nucleotides matching TRBD1. The CDR3 totals 15 residues. Germline V lookup: CDR1 LGHDT, CDR2 YNNKEL (reference sequence). Trimming cost V 4 bases and J 0 bases; bases outside gene matches: 5. The DNA for the CDR3 is TGTGCCAGCAGCCGGAGACAGGGCACTAACTATGGCTACACCTTC. Its protein is CASSRRQGTNYGYTF.

The chain combines TRBV2 with TRBJ2-1; D gene unclear. Looked up from germline, CDR1 is SNHLY and CDR2 is FYNNEI. V was cut by 9 bases and J by 4 bases, with 13 bases left in between. This CDR3 is 13 amino acids long. The CDR3 DNA reads as TGTGCCAGTATCAGCAGGCAGTACAATGAGCAGTTCTTC. Protein sequence: CASISRQYNEQFF.

As concerns this clone: Other DNA sequences in this sample translate to the same CDR3. The gene calls are TRBV29-1 and TRBJ2-1; TRBD1 aligns across 8 bases. This CDR3 region has 12 residues. The V segment lost 6 bases and the J segment 7 bases; nucleotides outside the gene matches: 5. Germline assignment: CDR1 SQVTM and CDR2 ANQGSEA. The CDR3 region has the DNA TGCAGCGTCGGACAGGGTACGAATGAGCAGTTCTTC. Translating gives CSVGQGTNEQFF.

The chain carries TRBV28 and TRBJ1-4; a possible D gene is TRBD1 (6 bases). Germline lookup yields CDR1 MDHEN and CDR2 SYDVKM. Trimming stripped 3 bases from V and 3 bases from J, with 17 bases between. The CDR3 has 17 amino acids. The CDR3 nucleotides are TGTGCCAGCAGTTTGTCGGGGCAGGGGATGGCTAATGAAAAACTGTTTTTT. Translating gives CASSLSGQGMANEKLFF.

V is TRBV5-1 and J is TRBJ1-2, with 7 nucleotides matching TRBD1. The V gene's germline CDR1 is SGHRS and CDR2 YFSETQ. The CDR3 covers 14 residues. The V gene end was trimmed by 4 bases and the J gene end by 3 bases; junction bases not matched to a gene: 6. CDR3 in DNA: TGCGCCAGCAGCCCGACAGGGCGGGACTATGGCTACACCTTC. This codes for CASSPTGRDYGYTF.

In DNA, the CDR3 is TGTGCCAGCAGTTACTCCCTTGGAGGGGGCGAATATGGCTACACCTTC. Translated: CASSYSLGGGEYGYTF. The chain couples TRBV6-5 to TRBJ1-2, with 7 bases identical to TRBD1. This CDR3 is 16 amino acids long. Germline V gene sequence: CDR1 MNHEY, CDR2 SVGAGI. V lost 0 bases, J lost 5 bases, and 9 bases stayed unmatched.